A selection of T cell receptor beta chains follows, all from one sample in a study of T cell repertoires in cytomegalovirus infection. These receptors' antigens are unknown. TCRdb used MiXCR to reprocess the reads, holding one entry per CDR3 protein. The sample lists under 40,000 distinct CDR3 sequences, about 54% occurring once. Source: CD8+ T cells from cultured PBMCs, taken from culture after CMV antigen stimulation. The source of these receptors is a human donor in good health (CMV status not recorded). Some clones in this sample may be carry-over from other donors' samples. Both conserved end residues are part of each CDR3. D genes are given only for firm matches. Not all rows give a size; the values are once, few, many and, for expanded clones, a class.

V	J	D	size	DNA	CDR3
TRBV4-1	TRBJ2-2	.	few	TGCGCCAGCAGCCACCCTAACACCGGGGAGCTGTTTTTT	CASSHPNTGELFF
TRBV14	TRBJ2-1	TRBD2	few	TGTGCCAGCAGCCGAGGACTAGCGGATAACAATGAGCAGTTCTTC	CASSRGLADNNEQFF
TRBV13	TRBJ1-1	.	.	TGTGCCAGCAGCTTAGGCGCCGAGGGGCATCAAGCTTTCTTT	CASSLGAEGHQAFF
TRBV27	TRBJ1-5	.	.	TGTGCCAGCAGTTTAACAGGGAGCAATCAGCCCCAGCATTTT	CASSLTGSNQPQHF
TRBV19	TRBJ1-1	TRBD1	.	TGTGCCAGTTTGGACAGGGGGTTTGACACTGAAGCTTTCTTT	CASLDRGFDTEAFF
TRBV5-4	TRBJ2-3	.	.	TGTGCCAGCAGCTCCAGGGCCACAGATACGCAGTATTTT	CASSSRATDTQYF
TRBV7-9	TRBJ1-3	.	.	TGTGCCAGCAGGCCGTCCGGGGGCTCTGGAAACACCATATATTTT	CASRPSGGSGNTIYF
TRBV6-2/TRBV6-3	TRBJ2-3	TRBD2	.	TGTGCCAGCAGTCGGGTTACGGGAGTTGAACTAGCGGACACAGATACGCAGTATTTT	CASSRVTGVELADTDTQYF
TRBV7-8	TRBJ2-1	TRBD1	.	TGTGCCAGCAGCCTTCGACAGGGCCAAGGCGAGCAGTTCTTC	CASSLRQGQGEQFF
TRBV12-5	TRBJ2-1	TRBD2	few	TGTGCTAGTGCCTTTGGTGGAGCTAGCGGATACAATGAGCAGTTCTTC	CASAFGGASGYNEQFF
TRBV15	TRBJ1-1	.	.	TGTGCCACCAGCCGGGACACTGAAGCTTTCTTT	CATSRDTEAFF
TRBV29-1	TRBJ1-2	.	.	TGCAGCGTTGAAGGTCGGTGGGATGGCTACACCTTC	CSVEGRWDGYTF
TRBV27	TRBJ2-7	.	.	TGTGCCAGCAGTTTTCCCCCGGCCTCCAGCAGAATATACGAGCAGTACTTC	CASSFPPASSRIYEQYF
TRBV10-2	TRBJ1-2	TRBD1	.	TGCGCCAGCAGTGACGGGACAGCGAATCACTATGGCTACACCTTC	CASSDGTANHYGYTF
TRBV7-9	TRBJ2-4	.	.	TGTGCCAGCAGCCCCCGTGGAGGTGAGGCCAAAAACATTCAGTACTTC	CASSPRGGEAKNIQYF
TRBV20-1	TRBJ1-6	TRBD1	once	TGCAGTGCTAGAGATGGTTTGGGACAGGGATCCGTTAATTCACCCCTCCACTTT	CSARDGLGQGSVNSPLHF
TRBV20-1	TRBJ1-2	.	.	TGCAGTGCTAGAGAAAGGACAGTCGGCTACACCTTC	CSARERTVGYTF
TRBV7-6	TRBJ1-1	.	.	TGTGCCAGCAGCTTAAGGGGGTTGCCTGAAGCTTTCTTT	CASSLRGLPEAFF
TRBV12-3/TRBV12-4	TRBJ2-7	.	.	TGTGCCAGCAGTGCGGGACAGTCTACCTACGAGCAGTACTTC	CASSAGQSTYEQYF
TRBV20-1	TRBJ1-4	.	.	TGCAGTGCTATATCTGGGGGGGGCGGTGAGCCTGCAACTAATGAAAAACTGTTTTTT	CSAISGGGGEPATNEKLFF
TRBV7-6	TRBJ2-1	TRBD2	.	TGTGCTAGCAGCTTAGCGGGGGGAGACAATGAGCAGTTCTTC	CASSLAGGDNEQFF
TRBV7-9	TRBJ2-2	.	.	TGTGCCAGCAGCCCCCCGGATACCGGGGAGCTGTTTTTT	CASSPPDTGELFF
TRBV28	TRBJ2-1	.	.	TGTGCCAGCAGTTTGGGGCTAGCGAGAAACAATGAGCAGTTCTTC	CASSLGLARNNEQFF
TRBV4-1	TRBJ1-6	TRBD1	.	TGCGCCAGCAGCCAAGATTCGGGACAGACTTATTCACCCCTCCACTTT	CASSQDSGQTYSPLHF
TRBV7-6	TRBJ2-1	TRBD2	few	TGTGCCAGCAGCCCGGGAGGGAGCGGGAGTGGATATGAGCAGTTCTTC	CASSPGGSGSGYEQFF
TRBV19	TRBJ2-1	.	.	TGTGCCAGTAGTATAATACCGGGGAGCAATGAGCAGTTCTTC	CASSIIPGSNEQFF
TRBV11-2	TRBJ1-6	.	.	TGTGCCAGCAGCTTAGGTGGGTTCGATTCACCCCTCCACTTT	CASSLGGFDSPLHF
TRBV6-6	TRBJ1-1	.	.	TGTGCCAGCAGCATTTATGGGGACACTGAAGCTTTCTTT	CASSIYGDTEAFF
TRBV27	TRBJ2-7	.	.	TGTGCCAGCAGTTTGAGCGGTAGTGAGTACGAGCAGTACTTC	CASSLSGSEYEQYF
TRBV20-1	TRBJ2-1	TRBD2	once	TGCAGTGCTAGAGATTCCCCCCGGACTAGCTCCTTCTGGAATGAGCAGTTCTTC	CSARDSPRTSSFWNEQFF
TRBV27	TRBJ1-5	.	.	TGTGCCAGCAGTCCCCTGGCATTTCCCCGTTATAGCAATCAGCCCCAGCATTTT	CASSPLAFPRYSNQPQHF
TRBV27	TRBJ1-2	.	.	TGTGCCAGCAGTTCCTTATACAGGTGGAACTATGGCTACACCTTC	CASSSLYRWNYGYTF
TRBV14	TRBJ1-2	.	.	TGTGCCAGCAGCCAAATTGGTACGGTCTATGGCTACACCTTC	CASSQIGTVYGYTF
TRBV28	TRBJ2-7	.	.	TGTGCCAGCAGTTACCCCCGGACAGAAGTTCACTACGAGCAGTACTTC	CASSYPRTEVHYEQYF
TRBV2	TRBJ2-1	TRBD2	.	TGTGCCAGCAGTCTGCGGACTAGCGGGACTTACAATGAGCAGTTCTTC	CASSLRTSGTYNEQFF
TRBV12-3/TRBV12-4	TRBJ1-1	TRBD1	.	TGTGCCAGCAGTCCCGGACAGGGGTTTGAGTCCACTGAAGCTTTCTTT	CASSPGQGFESTEAFF
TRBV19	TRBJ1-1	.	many	TGTGCCACCGTGAGGAGGTTTGGTATGAACACTGAAGCTTTCTTT	CATVRRFGMNTEAFF